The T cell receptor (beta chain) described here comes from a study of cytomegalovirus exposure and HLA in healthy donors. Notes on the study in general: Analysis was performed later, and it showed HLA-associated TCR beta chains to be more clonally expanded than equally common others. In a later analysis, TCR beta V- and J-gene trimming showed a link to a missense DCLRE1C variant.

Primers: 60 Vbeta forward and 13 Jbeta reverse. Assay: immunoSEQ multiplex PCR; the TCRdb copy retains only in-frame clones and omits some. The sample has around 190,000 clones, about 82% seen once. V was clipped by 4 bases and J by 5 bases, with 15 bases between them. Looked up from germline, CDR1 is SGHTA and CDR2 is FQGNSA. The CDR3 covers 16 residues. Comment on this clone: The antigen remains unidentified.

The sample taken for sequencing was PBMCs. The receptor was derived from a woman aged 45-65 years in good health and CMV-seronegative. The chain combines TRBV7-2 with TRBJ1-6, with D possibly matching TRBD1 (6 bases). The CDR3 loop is CASSSSTGINNSPLHF. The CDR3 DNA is TGTGCCAGCAGCTCCTCAACAGGGATCAATAATTCACCCCTCCACTTT.